A selection of T cell receptor beta chains follows, all from one sample in a study of T cell responses to AZD1222 COVID-19 vaccine. Here immunoSEQ multiplex PCR was the method, and the copy in TCRdb shows in-frame clones only, minus some. The sample shows more than 150,000 clones, around 88% of them seen only once. This specimen consisted of peripheral blood, obtained on day 0 of AZD1222 vaccination. These TCRs come from an adult in good health. Both conserved end residues are part of each CDR3. A D gene is named only where the DNA matches it firmly. Size tells how often a clone was seen (once, few, many) or the class of an expanded clone, and some rows leave it out.

TRBJ1-5	-	-	TRBV7-2	15	CASSLAGHSNQPQHF	TGTGCCAGCAGCTTAGCAGGCCATAGCAATCAGCCCCAGCATTTT
TRBJ2-1	-	-	TRBV6-5	13	CASTESYGNEQFF	TGTGCCAGCACCGAGTCTTACGGCAATGAGCAGTTCTTC
TRBJ1-1	-	few	TRBV19	12	CASSRGYTEAFF	TGTGCCAGTAGTAGGGGTTACACTGAAGCTTTCTTT
TRBJ1-5	-	-	TRBV4-2	15	CASSQDSGSNQPQHF	TGTGCCAGCAGCCAAGATTCCGGTAGCAATCAGCCCCAGCATTTT
TRBJ1-2	-	-	TRBV28	13	CASSLSAVYGYTF	TGTGCCAGCAGTTTGTCGGCAGTCTATGGCTACACCTTC
TRBJ2-1	TRBD1	-	TRBV2	15	CASRAGTGTYNEQFF	TGTGCCAGCAGGGCCGGGACAGGGACCTACAATGAGCAGTTCTTC
TRBJ1-6	-	-	TRBV28	13	CASRIDRGSPLHF	TGTGCCAGCAGGATTGATAGGGGTTCACCCCTCCACTTT
TRBJ1-2	-	-	TRBV5-1	14	CASRRSDSNYGYTF	TGCGCCAGCAGACGATCGGACAGTAACTATGGCTACACCTTC
TRBJ2-1	-	-	TRBV28	11	CASSFINEQFF	TGTGCCAGCAGTTTTATCAATGAGCAGTTCTTC
TRBJ2-4	-	-	TRBV7-2	16	CASSLVGRVAKNIQYF	TGTGCCAGCAGCTTAGTGGGCAGGGTGGCCAAAAACATTCAGTACTTC
TRBJ2-2	-	-	TRBV6-1	16	CASSEERPTRTGELFF	TGTGCCAGCAGTGAAGAACGCCCAACTCGGACCGGGGAGCTGTTTTTT
TRBJ2-3	TRBD1	-	TRBV5-1	15	CASSAGQVLTDTQYF	TGCGCCAGCAGCGCGGGACAGGTATTGACAGATACGCAGTATTTT
TRBJ1-3	-	-	TRBV6-5	12	CASSPRGNTIYF	TGTGCCAGCAGTCCGAGGGGAAACACCATATATTTT
TRBJ2-2	-	once	TRBV12-5	12	CASGPNTGELFF	TGTGCTAGTGGTCCCAACACCGGGGAGCTGTTTTTT
TRBJ2-6	-	-	TRBV5-6	15	CASSPDSSGANVLTF	TGTGCCAGCAGCCCCGACAGCTCTGGGGCCAACGTCCTGACTTTC
TRBJ2-1	-	once	TRBV20-1	12	CSASAPPNEQFF	TGCAGTGCTAGTGCCCCCCCCAATGAGCAGTTCTTC
TRBJ1-6	-	-	TRBV9	14	CASSPADYNSPLHF	TGTGCCAGCAGCCCGGCGGATTATAATTCACCCCTCCACTTT
TRBJ2-1	-	-	TRBV21-1	20	CASSKPRSLAGGIRAGEQFF	TGTGCCAGCAGCAAACCCCGGTCTCTAGCGGGGGGAATTAGGGCTGGCGAGCAGTTCTTC
TRBJ1-1	-	-	TRBV28	15	CASFFTGAMNTEAFF	TGTGCCAGCTTTTTTACAGGAGCTATGAACACTGAAGCTTTCTTT
TRBJ1-3	TRBD1	-	TRBV19	15	CASSTGQGSGNTIYF	TGTGCCAGTAGTACCGGACAGGGGTCTGGAAACACCATATATTTT
TRBJ2-3	TRBD1	-	TRBV29-1	12	CSAGQERDTQYF	TGCAGCGCCGGACAGGAGAGGGATACGCAGTATTTT
TRBJ1-4	-	-	TRBV7-9	14	CASPGGPRNEKLFF	TGTGCCAGCCCCGGGGGGCCGCGGAATGAAAAACTGTTTTTT
TRBJ1-2	TRBD1	-	TRBV3-1/TRBV3-2	16	CASSQDRGKGFGGYTF	TGTGCCAGCAGCCAAGACAGGGGGAAGGGGTTTGGTGGCTACACCTTC
TRBJ1-2	-	-	TRBV30	13	CAWSVQGPYGYTF	TGTGCCTGGAGTGTACAAGGACCCTATGGCTACACCTTC
TRBJ2-1	-	-	TRBV4-1	15	CASSRQSSSYNEQFF	TGCGCCAGCAGCAGACAGTCGAGCTCCTACAATGAGCAGTTCTTC
TRBJ1-1	TRBD1	-	TRBV28	15	CASRLARQGWPEAFF	TGTGCCAGCAGACTAGCTAGACAGGGTTGGCCTGAAGCTTTCTTT
TRBJ2-6	TRBD2	-	TRBV25-1	18	CASLGASGRESGANVLTF	TGTGCCAGTTTGGGAGCTAGCGGGAGAGAGTCTGGGGCCAACGTCCTGACTTTC
TRBJ1-6	-	-	TRBV7-8	14	CASSAPTGNSPLHF	TGTGCCAGCAGTGCCCCGACGGGCAATTCACCCCTCCACTTT
TRBJ1-3	TRBD1	-	TRBV7-8	14	CASSSRGLGNTIYF	TGTGCCAGCAGTTCCAGGGGGCTTGGAAACACCATATATTTT